The 15 T cell receptor beta chains below come from one sample, sequenced in a study of blood T cell repertoires in COVID-19. Libraries were prepared by immunoSEQ multiplex PCR; TCRdb keeps only in-frame clonotypes and omits some of them. The data contain 120,000 to 150,000 clones, about 83% of them seen just once; the ten biggest clones take up under 9%. Source material: peripheral blood. All receptors derive from a woman between 50 and 59 years old with active or convalescent COVID-19.

This clone was recorded a few times. The chain is built from TRBV4-3 and TRBJ2-3, with D possibly matching TRBD2 (6 bases). Germline V gives CDR1 LGHNA, CDR2 YSLEER. The CDR3 is made up of 15 amino acids. V lost 1 base to trimming and J lost 6 bases, with 14 bases between them. The CDR3 region is CASSQAGDAGDTQYF. The CDR3 nucleotides are TGCGCCAGCAGCCAAGCTGGGGACGCGGGGGATACGCAGTATTTT.

The J gene is TRBJ2-2, the V gene TRBV7-3; D might be TRBD1 (5 bases). Trimming took off 2 bases at V and 7 bases at J, with 8 bases between the two ends. CDR3 length: 13 amino acids. CDR1 and CDR2 from the germline V gene are SGHTA and FQGTGA. The CDR3 nucleotides read TGTGCCAGCAGCTTACAGGGTCACGGGGAGCTGTTTTTT. Protein sequence: CASSLQGHGELFF.

This clone was counted between two and nine times. The CDR3 DNA reads as TGTGCCAGCAGCGGCGACAGGGTGGAGGGCAATCAGCCCCAGCATTTT. Encoded protein: CASSGDRVEGNQPQHF. The rearrangement joins TRBV21-1 to TRBJ1-5; whether TRBD1, the table's D call, matches the DNA was not checked. TRBV21-1 is shown as a pseudogene. The CDR3 is 16 residues long.

The CDR3 protein is CASSPTGGADTQYF. CDR3 coding DNA: TGTGCCAGCAGCCCGACAGGGGGCGCAGATACGCAGTATTTT. The V and J genes are TRBV7-3 and TRBJ2-3; 10 bases line up with TRBD1. CDR1 and CDR2 from the germline V gene are SGHTA and FQGTGA. The CDR3 is 14 amino acids. The ends lost 5 bases at V and 4 bases at J; junction bases unmatched: 3.

In this sample, this clone turned up a few times. The chain recombines TRBV7-3 with TRBJ2-7; 7 nucleotides agree with TRBD2. V shed 5 bases, J shed 0 bases, and the junction held 4 bases outside the gene matches. CDR1 and CDR2 from the germline V gene are SGHTA and FQGTGA. This CDR3 spans 14 amino acids. CDR3 nucleotide sequence: TGTGCCAGCAGCCTAGCGGTTAGCTCCTACGAGCAGTACTTC. It specifies CASSLAVSSYEQYF.

The V gene is TRBV7-2, the J gene TRBJ1-5; 9 bases match TRBD1. The CDR3 is 15 amino acids. V gave up 3 bases and J gave up 4 bases; unmatched junction bases: 4. The germline V gene encodes CDR1 SGHTA and CDR2 FQGNSA. CDR3 in amino acids: CASSFTGGRNQPQHF. CDR3 nucleotides: TGTGCCAGCAGCTTTACAGGGGGCCGTAATCAGCCCCAGCATTTT.

The chain employs TRBV5-1 and TRBJ1-2; D is perhaps TRBD1 (5 bases). The germline V and J ends were trimmed by 7 bases and 3 bases, with 13 bases remaining between them. Looked up from germline, CDR1 is SGHRS and CDR2 is YFSETQ. The CDR3 contains 13 residues. The CDR3 DNA reads TGCGCCAGCTCCTCGGGACTGGACTATGGCTACACCTTC. It codes for CASSSGLDYGYTF.

The gene calls are TRBV6-6 and TRBJ1-1, with D unclear. The CDR3 consists of 12 residues. Trimming took 7 bases from V and 3 from J, leaving 9 bases between them. CDR1 and CDR2 from the germline V gene are MNHNY and SVGAGI (reference sequence). CDR3 region: CASNPGDTEAFF. For the CDR3, the DNA is TGTGCCAGCAACCCCGGGGACACTGAAGCTTTCTTT.

The rearrangement joins TRBV21-1 to TRBJ1-1. TRBV21-1 is noted as a pseudogene. The CDR3 is 16 amino acids. CDR3 DNA: TGTGCCAGCAGCAACAACAGGGAGGGAAGGAACACTGAAGCTTTCTTT. It specifies CASSNNREGRNTEAFF.

For the CDR3, the DNA is TGTGCCAGCAGCCCGCCCTACAGAACGACCTTCAATGAGCAGTTCTTC. It encodes CASSPPYRTTFNEQFF. This chain connects TRBV7-8 to TRBJ2-1; no firm D call. Germline CDR1 and CDR2: SGHVS and FQNEAQ. V lost 5 bases and J 6 bases, leaving 20 bases between the germline ends. The CDR3 runs 16 residues.

J is TRBJ1-1 and V is TRBV28; D gene uncertain. Trimming shortened V by 6 bases and J by 7 bases, and 6 bases separated the two germline ends. The V gene's germline CDR1 is MDHEN and CDR2 SYDVKM. The CDR3 covers 10 residues. The CDR3 DNA follows: TGTGCCAGCAGGTCCCGTGAAGCTTTCTTT. This codes for CASRSREAFF.

In regard to this clone: One end of the junction is discordant with germline, which a read error may explain. The rearrangement joins TRBV7-8 to TRBJ1-2; weak D call: TRBD1 (6 bases). This CDR3 has 19 residues. The germline CDR1 and CDR2 sequences are SGHVS and FQNEAQ. The CDR3 DNA reads as TGTGCCAGCAGCCCCAATGGCGGCAATCAGAGGGTGGGGACTACAGGGATATACTTC. Translated: CASSPNGGNQRVGTTGIYF.

The table lists this clone with a count of one. The J gene is TRBJ2-7, the V gene TRBV19; 7 bases map to TRBD2. The germline gives CDR1 LNHDA, CDR2 SQIVND (reference sequence). This CDR3 spans 15 amino acids. V dropped 9 bases and J dropped 7; count of bases not matched to a gene: 18. The CDR3 spells CASQPPDLYGREQYF. CDR3 DNA sequence: TGTGCCAGCCAACCCCCGGACTTGTACGGGAGGGAGCAGTACTTC.

This clone was seen once. The same CDR3 can be traced to other DNA sequences in this sample. The chain recombines TRBV6-5 with TRBJ1-1; perhaps TRBD1 as D (5 bases). The CDR3 loop spans 12 amino acids. CDR1 and CDR2 from the germline V gene are MNHEY and SVGAGI. The V end was cut by 10 bases, the J end by 1 base, with 10 bases between. The CDR3: CATRTGNTEAFF. As DNA, the CDR3 is TGTGCCACCCGTACAGGGAACACTGAAGCTTTCTTT.

The chain combines TRBV6-1 with TRBJ1-4; 9 nucleotides agree with TRBD1. This CDR3 has 14 residues. V shed 4 bases and J 7 bases; nucleotides not matched to a gene: 4. Looked up from germline, CDR1 is MNHNS and CDR2 is SASEGT. In DNA form, the CDR3 reads TGTGCCAGCAGTGGACAGGGGGTTGGTGAAAAACTGTTTTTT. Amino acid sequence: CASSGQGVGEKLFF.